Listed here are 27 T cell receptor beta chains from one sample, sequenced in a study of CD8 T cells in Susac syndrome. A quantity of about 0.5 to 1 ug RNA underwent reverse transcription using random hexamers. TCRdb redid the calling of the immunoSEQ multiplex PCR reads with MiXCR, one entry per CDR3 protein. Among a few hundred thousand distinct CDR3 sequences listed, about 85% were seen once. Sequenced input: CD8+ T cells from PBMCs. The receptors shown here come from a human donor with multiple sclerosis.

The chain recombines TRBV14 with TRBJ2-7; D is possibly TRBD1 (6 bases). Germline V CDR1 and CDR2: SGHDN, FVKESK. V was shortened by 3 bases and J by 0 bases, with 15 bases between the two germline ends. This CDR3 contains 16 residues. CDR3 in amino acids: CASSHLGAGASYEQYF. CDR3 nucleotides: TGTGCCAGCAGCCATCTGGGGGCAGGGGCCTCCTACGAGCAGTACTTC.

This clonotype has only one observation. The CDR3, as DNA: TGCAGTGCTAGAGATCAGGGACAATCCTACGAGCAGTACTTC. This translates into CSARDQGQSYEQYF. The J gene is TRBJ2-7, the V gene TRBV20-1, with a possible D match to TRBD1 (6 bases). The CDR3 is 14 amino acids. Germline V gene data show CDR1 as DFQATT and CDR2 as SNEGSKA (reference sequence). Between the trimmed V and J ends, which lost 0 bases and 1 base, there was a span of 10 bases.

The V and J genes are TRBV29-1 and TRBJ1-2; D remains ambiguous. The CDR3 has 10 residues. Germline CDR1 is SQVTM and CDR2 is ANQGSEA. V lost 4 bases and J lost 4, with 4 bases in between. For the CDR3, the DNA is TGCAGCGTTGTGACCTATGGCTACACCTTC. Its translation is CSVVTYGYTF.

This chain uses TRBV27 with TRBJ2-1; TRBD2 agrees at 12 bases. Trimming at V came to 5 bases and at J to 8 bases, leaving 10 bases not matched to a gene. This CDR3 comprises 16 residues. Germline V gives CDR1 MNHEY, CDR2 SMNVEV (reference sequence). CDR3 sequence: CASSPLAGGPRDEQFF. The CDR3 DNA sequence: TGTGCCAGCAGTCCCCTAGCGGGAGGGCCACGCGATGAGCAGTTCTTC.

The chain has TRBV6-5 and TRBJ2-7, with TRBD2 matching over 7 bases. CDR3 size: 12 residues. V lost 6 bases and J lost 5; bases outside the gene matches: 4. Germline V gene sequence: CDR1 MNHEY, CDR2 SVGAGI. The chain's CDR3 is CASRGGGDEQYF. CDR3 nucleotide sequence: TGTGCCAGCAGGGGTGGGGGGGACGAGCAGTACTTC.

Remarks on this clonotype: One end of the junction fails to match germline, which may point to a read error. This sequence joins TRBV5-6 and TRBJ2-1; 15 bases agree with TRBD2. This CDR3 has 15 residues. Germline V gives CDR1 SGHDT, CDR2 YYEEEE. The CDR3 nucleotides read TGTACCAGCAGCGGGACTAGCGGGAGGTACAATGAGCAGTTCTTC. Amino acids: CTSSGTSGRYNEQFF.

The chain carries TRBV29-1 and TRBJ2-6; 7 nucleotides align to TRBD1. Germline trimming cut 6 bases from V and 0 bases from J; bases unmatched to any gene: 5. The CDR3 length is 15 residues. Germline CDR1 SQVTM, CDR2 ANQGSEA. CDR3 sequence: CSVEDRSSGANVLTF. Written as DNA, the CDR3 is TGCAGCGTGGAGGACAGGAGCTCTGGGGCCAACGTCCTGACTTTC.

This clonotype was detected once. V is TRBV19 and J is TRBJ2-2, with a tentative D call TRBD1 (5 bases). V was pared by 1 base and J by 5 bases, with 5 bases between. Per germline, CDR1 LNHDA and CDR2 SQIVND (reference sequence). The CDR3 has 13 amino acids. CDR3 loop: CASSIAGTGELFF. The CDR3 DNA is TGTGCCAGTAGTATAGCAGGGACCGGGGAGCTGTTTTTT.

The V call is TRBV7-3, the J call TRBJ2-3; possibly TRBD2 for D (7 bases). V lost 8 bases and J 2 bases, leaving 17 bases between the germline ends. This CDR3 comprises 15 residues. Germline CDR1 SGHTA, CDR2 FQGTGA. The chain's CDR3 is CASPTGRDFTDTQYF. DNA of the CDR3: TGTGCCAGCCCCACAGGGAGGGATTTCACAGATACGCAGTATTTT.

V and J are TRBV11-2 and TRBJ2-5; either TRBD1 or TRBD2 may fit D (5 bases each). Germline V gene sequence: CDR1 SGHAT, CDR2 FQNNGV. Trimming removed 4 bases from V and 5 bases from J, with 11 bases in between. This CDR3 is built from 13 residues. The CDR3 reads CASSSGPGETQYF. Written as DNA, the CDR3 is TGTGCCAGCAGCTCGGGACCCGGGGAGACCCAGTACTTC. Complete variable domain (other parts from reference TRBV11-2 and TRBJ2-5): EAGVAQSPRYKIIEKRQSVAFWCNPISGHATLYWYQQILGQGPKLLIQFQNNGVVDDSQLPKDRFSAERLKGVDSTLKIQPAKLEDSAVYLCASSSGPGETQYFGPGTRLLVL.

The chain links TRBV28 to TRBJ2-7; D perhaps matches TRBD2 (6 bases). Looked up from germline, CDR1 is MDHEN and CDR2 is SYDVKM. CDR3 length equals 11 residues. The ends were cut back, 7 bases at V and 6 bases at J, with 10 bases in the middle. The CDR3 protein is CASTRGGEQYF. The DNA for the CDR3 is TGTGCCAGCACGCGGGGAGGCGAGCAGTACTTC.

This clonotype was recorded once. The rearrangement uses TRBV27 and TRBJ2-7; D unclear. The CDR3 has 14 amino acids. The germline V gene has CDR1 MNHEY and CDR2 SMNVEV (reference sequence). The germline V and J ends were trimmed by 5 bases and 2 bases, with 13 bases remaining between them. CDR3 DNA sequence: TGTGCCAGCAGTGCCCCCGGCAGCCCCTACGAGCAGTACTTC. It translates to CASSAPGSPYEQYF.

The rearrangement uses TRBV29-1 and TRBJ1-1; no reliable D call. The CDR3 is 12 residues long. V was pared by 5 bases and J by 1 base, with 8 bases between. Germline lookup yields CDR1 SQVTM and CDR2 ANQGSEA. CDR3: CSVKRQNTEAFF. CDR3 nucleotide sequence: TGCAGCGTTAAGCGACAGAACACTGAAGCTTTCTTT. Supplemented by reference TRBV29-1 and TRBJ1-1, the full variable domain reads SAVISQKPSRDICQRGTSLTIQCQVDSQVTMMFWYRQQPGQSLTLIATANQGSEATYESGFVIDKFPISRPNLTFSTLTVSNMSPEDSSIYLCSVKRQNTEAFFGQGTRLTVV.

This chain links TRBV6-1 with TRBJ1-1, with TRBD1 matching over 8 bases. The CDR3 totals 17 residues. V lost 1 base and J lost 3; bases outside the gene matches: 10. Germline values: CDR1 MNHNS, CDR2 SASEGT. CDR3 protein: CASSEGLVRGQDTEAFF. The CDR3 DNA is TGTGCCAGCAGTGAAGGTCTGGTCAGGGGGCAAGACACTGAAGCTTTCTTT.

This rearrangement joins TRBV5-4 to TRBJ2-2; either TRBD1 or TRBD2 may fit D (5 bases each). The CDR3 is made up of 13 amino acids. V dropped 3 bases and J dropped 6 bases, with 9 bases sitting between them. The germline CDR1 and CDR2 sequences are SGHNT and YYREEE (reference sequence). In DNA, the CDR3 is TGTGCCAGCAGCTATTGGGGGTCCGGGGAGCTGTTTTTT. Its protein product is CASSYWGSGELFF.

The J gene is TRBJ2-1, the V gene TRBV9, with unresolved D. Germline lookup yields CDR1 SGDLS and CDR2 YYNGEE. This CDR3 comprises 16 residues. With 0 bases removed from V and 0 bases from J, the gap between germline ends came to 10 bases. CDR3 sequence (DNA): TGTGCCAGCAGCGTAGTGCCGGAAGGCTCCTACAATGAGCAGTTCTTC. It encodes CASSVVPEGSYNEQFF.

V and J are TRBV12-3 or TRBV12-4 and TRBJ1-2, with D unresolved. V lost 10 bases and J lost 5, with 32 bases in between. The CDR3 runs to 18 residues. The CDR3 loop reads CATQFQIFGRGSGYGYTF. Here the CDR3 DNA reads TGTGCCACCCAGTTTCAGATATTTGGCCGGGGAAGTGGTTATGGCTACACCTTC.

J is TRBJ2-7 and V is TRBV3-1; D perhaps matches TRBD2 (5 bases). The V end was cut by 4 bases, the J end by 2 bases, with 18 bases between. The CDR3 contains 16 residues. Germline lookup yields CDR1 LGHDT and CDR2 YNNKEL (reference sequence). The DNA for the CDR3 is TGTGCCAGCAGCCTAAGCATGGGGAAGAGGGCCTACGAGCAGTACTTC. Its protein product is CASSLSMGKRAYEQYF.

The chain employs TRBV5-1 and TRBJ1-4; D unresolved. The V gene's germline CDR1 is SGHRS and CDR2 YFSETQ. The CDR3 is 16 residues long. Trimming removed 0 bases from V and 8 bases from J, with 17 bases in between. CDR3 residues: CASSLAQVGSREKLFF. Here the CDR3 DNA reads TGCGCCAGCAGCTTGGCCCAAGTAGGGAGTAGGGAAAAACTGTTTTTT.

In this sample, this clonotype turned up a few times. The rearrangement uses TRBV7-9 and TRBJ2-5; no clear D. The CDR3 is made up of 13 amino acids. V was clipped by 5 bases and J by 5 bases, with 12 bases between them. In germline, CDR1 is SEHNR, CDR2 FQNEAQ (reference sequence). The CDR3 region is CASSLSYEETQYF. Here the CDR3 DNA reads TGTGCCAGCAGCCTTAGTTATGAGGAGACCCAGTACTTC.

J is TRBJ1-1 and V is TRBV4-1, with TRBD1 matching 9 bases. The CDR3 length is 18 residues. With 4 bases clipped from V and 3 bases from J, the junction kept 15 bases outside the gene matches. CDR1 and CDR2 from the germline V gene are MGHRA and YSYEKL. The CDR3 coding sequence is TGCGCCAGCAGCCTCCCACCGGGACAGGGAAAAAGGTACACTGAAGCTTTCTTT. Protein sequence: CASSLPPGQGKRYTEAFF.

Here the CDR3 reads CASSIDGRPDTQYF. CDR3 DNA sequence: TGTGCCAGCAGTATCGACGGGAGGCCAGATACGCAGTATTTT. The chain combines TRBV27 with TRBJ2-3; 7 bases are a match to TRBD2. The J segment lost 4 bases and the V segment lost 5 bases, leaving 6 bases of the junction unmatched. The V gene's germline CDR1 is MNHEY and CDR2 SMNVEV (reference sequence). The CDR3 is made up of 14 amino acids.

In this sample, this clonotype turned up a few times. This chain uses TRBV7-6 with TRBJ2-1; tentatively, D is TRBD1 (6 bases). Germline-derived CDR1 and CDR2 are SGHVS and FNYEAQ. With 5 bases removed from V and 0 bases from J, the gap between germline ends came to 20 bases. The CDR3 contains 18 residues. The CDR3: CASSPSTGQSYSYNEQFF. The DNA of the CDR3 is TGTGCCAGCAGCCCAAGCACCGGACAGTCATACTCCTACAATGAGCAGTTCTTC.

The V call is TRBV13, the J call TRBJ2-7; D gene uncertain. This CDR3 has 13 residues. The germline V gene has CDR1 PRHDT and CDR2 FYEKMQ (reference sequence). The germline V and J ends were trimmed by 3 bases and 3 bases, with 9 bases remaining between them. The CDR3, as DNA: TGTGCCAGCAGCTTGGGCGAGAACTACGAGCAGTACTTC. Residues: CASSLGENYEQYF.

The chain carries TRBV3-1 and TRBJ2-7, with TRBD1 matching over 7 bases. The CDR3 sequence is 13 residues long. J was trimmed by 3 bases and V by 4 bases; bases with no gene match: 3. Germline V lookup: CDR1 LGHDT, CDR2 YNNKEL (reference sequence). The CDR3 DNA reads TGTGCCAGCAGCCGGGACAGCCACTACGAGCAGTACTTC. It specifies CASSRDSHYEQYF.

This clonotype came up a few times. This rearrangement joins TRBV6-6 to TRBJ2-7; tentatively, D is TRBD1 or TRBD2 (5 bases each). From germline, CDR1 is MNHNY and CDR2 SVGAGI (reference sequence). The CDR3 loop spans 14 amino acids. Trimming left V 7 bases short and J 7 bases short, with 20 bases between. This chain's CDR3 is CASIQPGPRGEQYF. The CDR3 DNA reads as TGTGCCAGCATCCAGCCGGGACCCCGAGGGGAGCAGTACTTC.

The gene calls are TRBV10-2 and TRBJ2-7; D possibly corresponds to TRBD1 (6 bases). The V and J ends lost 5 bases and 0 bases respectively, with 14 bases between them. CDR1 WSHSY and CDR2 SAAADI come from the germline V gene. This CDR3 is built from 15 residues. In nucleotides, the CDR3 is TGCGCCAGCAGTATCGGGACACCGAGCTCCTACGAGCAGTACTTC. This sequence encodes CASSIGTPSSYEQYF.